This TCR beta chain is drawn from a study of T cells in Graves' hyperthyroidism and ophthalmopathy. Findings and limits, study-wide: Ophthalmopathy got predicted by the model a median about 6.5 months before its onset. Within blood appeared most thyroid clonotypes that had expanded above 0.001.

The authors took PBMCs from 9.5 to 10 ml fresh peripheral blood. This clonotype was found many times. Its antigen is undetermined. Researchers amplified the TCR beta CDR3 regions from RNA transcripts. First-round RT-PCR of the TCR CDR3 relied on the HTBI primer set. Using its own MiXCR run on the multiplex PCR reads, TCRdb lists one record per CDR3 protein. The sample contains around 200,000 distinct CDR3 sequences, 17% of which appear only once. This CDR3 is built from 14 residues. V was clipped by 5 bases and J by 7 bases; unmatched bases: 8. From germline, CDR1 is DFQATT and CDR2 SNEGSKA (reference sequence).

This TCR derives from a woman aged 45-59 years with Graves' hyperthyroidism. This chain joins TRBV20-1 and TRBJ1-4, with 9 bases that match TRBD1. Sequencing input: blood. The DNA for the CDR3 is TGCAGTGCTGAACAGGGGGCGCAAGGTGAAAAACTGTTTTTT. Protein sequence: CSAEQGAQGEKLFF.